Listed here are 32 T cell receptor beta chains from one sample, sequenced in a study of PD-1 blockade in mismatch repair-deficient tumors. TCRdb's copy holds only in-frame clones and misses some; the assay was immunoSEQ multiplex PCR. The sample lists 40,000 to 60,000 clones, more than 65% occurring once. This specimen was PBMCs, taken before pembrolizumab treatment. The receptors stem from an adult with mismatch repair-deficient cancer.

The chain joins TRBV29-1 to TRBJ2-7; 8 bases are a match to TRBD2. The CDR3 runs to 13 residues. Germline assignment: CDR1 SQVTM and CDR2 ANQGSEA. The ends lost 7 bases at V and 0 bases at J; junction bases unmatched: 5. The CDR3 reads CSASSGSSYEQYF. The CDR3 DNA follows: TGCAGCGCCTCAAGCGGGAGCTCCTACGAGCAGTACTTC.

The chain combines TRBV11-3 with TRBJ2-1, with a tentative D call TRBD2 (6 bases). CDR1 and CDR2 from the germline V gene are SGHNT and YENEEA. Trimming stripped 5 bases from V and 5 bases from J, with 22 bases between. This CDR3 has 17 amino acids. As DNA, the CDR3 is TGTGCCAGCAGCCCCCTCCCGGGGTGGCGGGATCACAATGAGCAGTTCTTC. It is translated as CASSPLPGWRDHNEQFF. The whole variable domain, remainder taken from reference TRBV11-3 and TRBJ2-1, is EAGVVQSPRYKIIEKKQPVAFWCNPISGHNTLYWYLQNLGQGPELLIRYENEEAVDDSQLPKDRFSAERLKGVDSTLKIQPAELGDSAVYLCASSPLPGWRDHNEQFFGPGTRLTVL.

The chain carries TRBV4-1 and TRBJ2-5, with D possibly TRBD1 on 5 matching bases. Per the germline V gene, CDR1 is MGHRA and CDR2 is YSYEKL. The CDR3 covers 15 residues. Trimming pared 1 base from V and 4 bases from J, leaving 13 bases between. CDR3 DNA sequence: TGCGCCAGCAGCCAAGTCCAGGGCGCCCGAGAGACCCAGTACTTC. The encoded protein is CASSQVQGARETQYF.

The chain joins TRBV14 to TRBJ1-5; the D is unclear. The CDR3 loop spans 13 amino acids. The germline gives CDR1 SGHDN, CDR2 FVKESK. Trimming took 1 base from V and 7 from J, leaving 8 bases between them. The CDR3 loop is CASSQGVFQPQHF. The CDR3 nucleotides read TGTGCCAGCAGCCAAGGAGTCTTCCAGCCCCAGCATTTT.

The V call is TRBV5-1, the J call TRBJ2-5, with D possibly TRBD1 on 6 matching bases. CDR1 and CDR2 from the germline V gene are SGHRS and YFSETQ. The CDR3 loop spans 15 amino acids. Between the trimmed V and J ends, which lost 3 bases and 5 bases, there was a span of 17 bases. The CDR3 region has the DNA TGCGCCAGCAGCTCCTTTGGGGGCTTGGGCGAGACCCAGTACTTC. This translates into CASSSFGGLGETQYF.

J is TRBJ2-7 and V is TRBV4-1; either TRBD1 or TRBD2 may supply D (5 bases each). Trimming removed 4 bases from V and 2 bases from J, with 9 bases in between. From germline, CDR1 is MGHRA and CDR2 YSYEKL. The CDR3 has 13 residues. CDR3 nucleotides: TGCGCCAGCAGCCCCGGGACCCCCTACGAGCAGTACTTC. Its translation: CASSPGTPYEQYF.

The rearrangement links TRBV4-1 to TRBJ2-5; D is perhaps TRBD1 or TRBD2 (5 bases each). Trimming stripped 3 bases from V and 5 bases from J, with 16 bases between. CDR1 is MGHRA and CDR2 is YSYEKL in the germline V gene. The CDR3 length is 15 residues. As DNA, the CDR3 is TGCGCCAGCAGCCATTGGGTGGGCGAGGGGGAGACCCAGTACTTC. Translated: CASSHWVGEGETQYF.

This rearrangement joins TRBV5-5 to TRBJ1-3; D remains ambiguous. The ends were cut back, 2 bases at V and 1 base at J, with 13 bases in the middle. Germline V gives CDR1 SGHKS, CDR2 YYEKEE (reference sequence). The CDR3 length is 16 residues. The CDR3 is CASSLNSASSGNTIYF. CDR3 DNA sequence: TGTGCCAGCAGCTTAAACAGTGCTTCTTCTGGAAACACCATATATTTT. The full variable domain, with the rest looked up from reference TRBV5-5 and TRBJ1-3, is DAGVTQSPTHLIKTRGQQVTLRCSPISGHKSVSWYQQVLGQGPQFIFQYYEKEERGRGNFPDRFSARQFPNYSSELNVNALLLGDSALYLCASSLNSASSGNTIYFGEGSWLTVV.

The rearrangement links TRBV15 to TRBJ2-7, with D possibly being TRBD2 (5 bases). The V gene's germline CDR1 is LNHNV and CDR2 YYDKDF (reference sequence). V lost 5 bases, J lost 4 bases, and 12 bases lay in between. The CDR3 has 13 residues. CDR3 region: CATSATNFYEQYF. The DNA for the CDR3 is TGTGCCACCAGCGCGACTAACTTTTACGAGCAGTACTTC.

The V call is TRBV5-1, the J call TRBJ1-3; D ambiguous. V was trimmed by 4 bases and J by 0 bases, leaving 5 bases between them. Germline loops: CDR1 SGHRS, CDR2 YFSETQ. This CDR3 region has 13 residues. CDR3 protein: CASSESSGNTIYF. The CDR3 DNA follows: TGCGCCAGCAGCGAAAGCTCTGGAAACACCATATATTTT.

The chain joins TRBV5-4 to TRBJ2-1; 7 bases match TRBD1. J lost 4 bases, V lost 4 bases, and 8 bases had no gene match. CDR1 and CDR2 (germline): SGHNT, YYREEE (reference sequence). This CDR3 has 15 residues. The CDR3 coding sequence is TGTGCCAGCAGCCCAGGATGGGACAGTTACAATGAGCAGTTCTTC. This gives the protein CASSPGWDSYNEQFF.

This rearrangement joins TRBV30 to TRBJ2-1; no clear D gene. V shed 0 bases and J shed 4 bases, with 4 bases lying between them. CDR3 length: 12 amino acids. The germline CDR1 and CDR2 sequences are GTSNPN and SVGIG (reference sequence). CDR3 coding DNA: TGTGCCTGGAGTGTACAATACAATGAGCAGTTCTTC. It translates to CAWSVQYNEQFF.

The chain has TRBV18 and TRBJ2-7; D unclear. CDR3 length: 17 residues. V was cut by 3 bases and J by 0 bases, with 18 bases left in between. In germline, CDR1 is KGHSH, CDR2 LQKENI. CDR3 nucleotides: TGTGCCAGCTCACCGATCCCTGAGACGGTGAGCTCCTACGAGCAGTACTTC. Encoded protein: CASSPIPETVSSYEQYF. Filled out from reference TRBV18 and TRBJ2-7, the complete variable domain reads NAGVMQNPRHLVRRRGQEARLRCSPMKGHSHVYWYRQLPEEGLKFMVYLQKENIIDESGMPKERFSAEFPKEGPSILRIQQVVRGDSAAYFCASSPIPETVSSYEQYFGPGTRLTVT.

The chain employs TRBV27 and TRBJ1-3; 8 bases are a match to TRBD1. CDR3 length: 17 residues. The ends lost 7 bases at V and 0 bases at J; junction bases unmatched: 11. Germline CDR1 is MNHEY and CDR2 is SMNVEV (reference sequence). The CDR3 nucleotides are TGTGCCAGCATGAGAAGGGACAGGACCTCCTCTGGAAACACCATATATTTT. Its translation: CASMRRDRTSSGNTIYF.

J is TRBJ2-7 and V is TRBV18; 7 bases agree with TRBD2. After removal of 3 bases from V and 5 bases from J, the junction contained 10 bases not matched to a gene. The germline gives CDR1 KGHSH, CDR2 LQKENI. There are 15 residues in the CDR3. The CDR3 region has the DNA TGTGCCAGCTCACCCCCCGGCGGGAGAAAAAACGAGCAGTACTTC. Translating gives CASSPPGGRKNEQYF.

The chain recombines TRBV19 with TRBJ1-3; D gene unclear. Deletions cut 7 bases from V and 0 bases from J, with 16 bases between. The CDR3 contains 16 residues. The V gene's germline CDR1 is LNHDA and CDR2 SQIVND (reference sequence). This CDR3 reads CASKGQKLYSGNTIYF. The CDR3 bases are TGTGCCAGTAAAGGGCAGAAGCTCTACTCTGGAAACACCATATATTTT.

The J gene is TRBJ1-2, the V gene TRBV7-2; the D gene is possibly TRBD1 (5 bases). The V end lost 2 bases, the J end lost 7 bases, and 14 bases lay between the germline ends. Germline CDR1 and CDR2: SGHTA and FQGNSA. CDR3 length: 14 amino acids. CDR3 region: CASSLWGQGSGYTF. The CDR3 bases are TGTGCCAGCAGCTTATGGGGCCAGGGAAGTGGCTACACCTTC.

This chain joins TRBV2 and TRBJ1-4, with 7 bases matching TRBD1. CDR3 length: 15 amino acids. Germline loops: CDR1 SNHLY, CDR2 FYNNEI. V lost 4 bases and J lost 8; bases outside the gene matches: 10. Here the CDR3 DNA reads TGTGCCAGCAGTGGAGGGGGCGCAAGATGGGAAAAACTGTTTTTT. Encoded protein: CASSGGGARWEKLFF.

V and J are TRBV28 and TRBJ2-3; TRBD2 might be the D (5 bases). CDR1 is MDHEN, CDR2 SYDVKM, per germline. CDR3 size: 14 residues. V dropped 5 bases and J dropped 2 bases, with 11 bases sitting between them. The CDR3 region is CASSKDSLTDTQYF. The CDR3 nucleotides are TGTGCCAGCAGTAAGGACTCCCTCACAGATACGCAGTATTTT.

The count of this clone is one. The chain uses TRBV29-1 and TRBJ2-7; 7 positions agree with TRBD2. This CDR3 has 13 residues. V dropped 7 bases and J dropped 3; count of bases not matched to a gene: 9. Germline CDR1 SQVTM, CDR2 ANQGSEA. CDR3 amino acids: CSATSERYYEQYF. CDR3 DNA: TGCAGCGCAACTAGCGAAAGGTACTACGAGCAGTACTTC.

This chain joins TRBV4-3 and TRBJ2-5; D uncertain. Germline assignment: CDR1 LGHNA and CDR2 YSLEER. The CDR3 totals 15 residues. Trimming left V 0 bases short and J 2 bases short, with 10 bases between. CDR3 protein: CASSQDSPAQETQYF. DNA for the CDR3: TGCGCCAGCAGCCAAGATTCCCCAGCACAAGAGACCCAGTACTTC.

CDR3 in amino acids: CASTLAGGPGLYEQYF. DNA of the CDR3: TGTGCCAGCACGCTAGCGGGAGGGCCCGGTCTTTACGAGCAGTACTTC. The V and J genes are TRBV28 and TRBJ2-7; 12 bases line up with TRBD2. Germline CDR1 reads MDHEN; CDR2 reads SYDVKM. The CDR3 has 16 residues. V was clipped by 7 bases and J by 4 bases; unmatched bases: 11.

The chain is built from TRBV11-2 and TRBJ2-7; no reliable D call. CDR3 length: 13 amino acids. Trimming removed 7 bases at V and 0 bases at J, with 10 bases between. The germline CDR1 and CDR2 sequences are SGHAT and FQNNGV. The CDR3 region is CASKYTFSYEQYF. The DNA of the CDR3 is TGTGCCAGCAAATACACCTTCTCCTACGAGCAGTACTTC.

The chain combines TRBV6-5 with TRBJ2-3; D gene unclear. The germline CDR1 and CDR2 sequences are MNHEY and SVGAGI. Trimming stripped 8 bases from V and 6 bases from J, with 12 bases between. The CDR3 covers 12 residues. The CDR3 region is CASGDSSDTQYF. In nucleotides, the CDR3 is TGTGCCAGCGGGGATTCCTCGGATACGCAGTATTTT.

The chain uses TRBV6-1 and TRBJ2-7, with no clear D. V dropped 7 bases and J dropped 12 bases, with 16 bases sitting between them. CDR1 is MNHNS, CDR2 SASEGT, per germline. The CDR3 is 11 amino acids. DNA for the CDR3: TGTGCCAGCAACGGAAACACCGTGGTGTACTTC. As protein: CASNGNTVVYF.

The rearrangement links TRBV11-3 to TRBJ2-2, with a tentative D call TRBD1 (5 bases). This CDR3 is built from 15 residues. Looked up from germline, CDR1 is SGHNT and CDR2 is YENEEA. With 1 base removed from V and 2 bases from J, the gap between germline ends came to 8 bases. The CDR3 loop is CASSLVGANTGELFF. The DNA of the CDR3 is TGTGCCAGCAGCTTAGTAGGGGCTAACACCGGGGAGCTGTTTTTT. Full variable domain (outside the CDR3, taken from reference TRBV11-3 and TRBJ2-2): EAGVVQSPRYKIIEKKQPVAFWCNPISGHNTLYWYLQNLGQGPELLIRYENEEAVDDSQLPKDRFSAERLKGVDSTLKIQPAELGDSAVYLCASSLVGANTGELFFGEGSRLTVL.

The chain carries TRBV29-1 and TRBJ2-5, with TRBD1 identical over 7 bases. The trim removed 3 bases at V and 4 bases at J, leaving 8 bases unmatched. CDR1 and CDR2 from the germline V gene are SQVTM and ANQGSEA. The CDR3 runs to 14 residues. The CDR3 sequence: CSVERGTEGETQYF. CDR3 sequence (DNA): TGCAGCGTTGAGAGGGGGACAGAAGGAGAGACCCAGTACTTC. The whole variable domain, remainder taken from reference TRBV29-1 and TRBJ2-5, is SAVISQKPSRDICQRGTSLTIQCQVDSQVTMMFWYRQQPGQSLTLIATANQGSEATYESGFVIDKFPISRPNLTFSTLTVSNMSPEDSSIYLCSVERGTEGETQYFGPGTRLLVL.

This chain uses TRBV27 with TRBJ2-4, with D unresolved. Trimming left V 5 bases short and J 0 bases short, with 11 bases between. The CDR3 totals 15 residues. Germline CDR1 MNHEY, CDR2 SMNVEV (reference sequence). CDR3 loop: CASSTPGLAKNIQYF. CDR3 bases: TGTGCCAGCAGTACTCCCGGGCTAGCCAAAAACATTCAGTACTTC.

J is TRBJ1-5 and V is TRBV28; TRBD1 matches 7 bases. The V and J ends lost 10 bases and 0 bases, in that order; junction bases with no gene match: 6. This CDR3 spans 14 amino acids. Germline V gives CDR1 MDHEN, CDR2 SYDVKM. In DNA form, the CDR3 reads TGTGCCACGGACAGGACTTATAGCAATCAGCCCCAGCATTTT. This sequence encodes CATDRTYSNQPQHF.

The chain uses TRBV7-8 and TRBJ1-5; possibly TRBD1 for D (6 bases). The CDR3 covers 14 residues. Germline V gene lookup returns CDR1 SGHVS and CDR2 FQNEAQ. V lost 2 bases to trimming and J lost 6 bases, with 11 bases between them. Written as DNA, the CDR3 is TGTGCCAGCAGCTTAAGAGAAGGGGGTCAGCCCCAGCATTTT. Amino acids: CASSLREGGQPQHF.

V is TRBV11-2 and J is TRBJ1-2, with unresolved D. Trimming pared 6 bases from V and 2 bases from J, leaving 19 bases between. There are 16 residues in the CDR3. From germline, CDR1 is SGHAT and CDR2 FQNNGV. Here the CDR3 reads CASSIRPSAGNYGYTF. CDR3 sequence (DNA): TGTGCCAGCAGTATTCGCCCCTCGGCGGGAAACTATGGCTACACCTTC.

The chain uses TRBV2 and TRBJ2-3; no definite D call. Trimming removed 8 bases from V and 2 bases from J, with 20 bases in between. The CDR3 totals 16 residues. Germline-derived CDR1 and CDR2 are SNHLY and FYNNEI. The CDR3 sequence: CASCRMQSGITDTQYF. The CDR3, as DNA: TGTGCCAGCTGCCGAATGCAATCCGGCATCACAGATACGCAGTATTTT. Looking up the rest from reference TRBV2 and TRBJ2-3 gives the full variable domain: EPEVTQTPSHQVTQMGQEVILRCVPISNHLYFYWYRQILGQKVEFLVSFYNNEISEKSEIFDDQFSVERPDGSNFTLKIRSTKLEDSAMYFCASCRMQSGITDTQYFGPGTRLTVL.